The 9 T cell receptor beta chains below come from one sample, sequenced in a study of blood T cell repertoires in COVID-19. This table comes from immunoSEQ multiplex PCR, and its TCRdb copy is limited to in-frame clones, with some not included. The sample shows 650,000 to 800,000 clones, about 90% of them seen only once. Sequencing was performed on peripheral blood. The receptors come from a young woman with acute or convalescent COVID-19.

J is TRBJ2-7 and V is TRBV27; 8 nucleotides match TRBD2. CDR3 size: 14 residues. Unmatched junction bases numbered 5, after V lost 3 bases and J lost 4 bases. Germline CDR1 is MNHEY and CDR2 is SMNVEV (reference sequence). CDR3 in amino acids: CASSFAGGRYEQYF. The CDR3 region has the DNA TGTGCCAGCAGTTTCGCGGGGGGCCGTTACGAGCAGTACTTC.

V usage is TRBV14 and J usage is TRBJ1-2; maybe TRBD1 (6 bases). Germline V gene data show CDR1 as SGHDN and CDR2 as FVKESK. The length of the CDR3 is 16 residues. Deletions cut 1 base from V and 0 bases from J, with 12 bases between. CDR3 loop: CASSQGQGLPNYGYTF. Here the CDR3 DNA reads TGTGCCAGCAGCCAAGGGCAGGGGCTCCCTAACTATGGCTACACCTTC.

J is TRBJ1-2 and V is TRBV27; D is possibly TRBD1 (6 bases). The germline V gene encodes CDR1 MNHEY and CDR2 SMNVEV (reference sequence). There are 14 residues in the CDR3. V was shortened by 8 bases and J by 8 bases, with 21 bases between the two germline ends. This chain's CDR3 is CASGWTVGLGGYTF. DNA of the CDR3: TGTGCCAGCGGATGGACAGTCGGTCTTGGAGGCTACACCTTC.

This chain connects TRBV18 to TRBJ1-2; no definite D call. Germline V CDR1 and CDR2: KGHSH, LQKENI. This CDR3 contains 22 residues. V was shortened by 3 bases and J by 4 bases, with 36 bases between the two germline ends. The CDR3 sequence: CASSPLPISDLSSAESLYGYTF. For the CDR3, the DNA is TGTGCCAGCTCACCTCTCCCTATCTCGGATCTCAGCAGCGCGGAAAGTCTCTATGGCTACACCTTC.

This clone occurred a few times. This sequence joins TRBV27 and TRBJ1-1; 7 nucleotides match TRBD1. The V gene end was trimmed by 3 bases and the J gene end by 4 bases; junction bases not matched to a gene: 5. Germline values: CDR1 MNHEY, CDR2 SMNVEV (reference sequence). The CDR3 has 14 amino acids. CDR3 protein: CASSLSTGITEAFF. In DNA form, the CDR3 reads TGTGCCAGCAGTTTGTCGACAGGGATCACTGAAGCTTTCTTT.

The sample holds a few counts of this clone. V gene TRBV2 combines with J gene TRBJ1-5; perhaps TRBD1 as D (6 bases). Per germline, CDR1 SNHLY and CDR2 FYNNEI. This CDR3 region has 15 residues. V was clipped by 6 bases and J by 2 bases, with 14 bases between them. The CDR3: CASRLQGSGNQPQHF. CDR3 DNA sequence: TGTGCCAGCAGACTACAGGGTTCAGGCAATCAGCCCCAGCATTTT.

The V gene is TRBV9, the J gene TRBJ2-1; weak D call: TRBD1 (6 bases). CDR3 length equals 14 residues. V was pared by 0 bases and J by 9 bases, with 13 bases between. CDR1 and CDR2 from the germline V gene are SGDLS and YYNGEE. The CDR3 coding sequence is TGTGCCAGCAGCGTAGTAGGCAGGGGAAGTGAGCAGTTCTTC. Protein sequence: CASSVVGRGSEQFF.

This chain connects TRBV4-2 to TRBJ2-2, with no clear D. The CDR3 has 19 residues. Looked up from germline, CDR1 is LGHNA and CDR2 is YNFKEQ. The V end was cut by 4 bases, the J end by 2 bases, with 23 bases between. In DNA, the CDR3 is TGTGCCAGCAGCCCTCCGGGTCAAAACATACTCCCCAACACCGGGGAGCTGTTTTTT. Encoded protein: CASSPPGQNILPNTGELFF.

The V and J genes are TRBV7-3 and TRBJ1-4, with TRBD1 matching over 8 bases. V was pared by 4 bases and J by 5 bases, with 6 bases of the junction left unmatched. The CDR3 is 15 amino acids. Germline CDR1 and CDR2: SGHTA and FQGTGA. Here the CDR3 DNA reads TGTGCCAGCAGCTACGACAGGGGCCGGAATGAAAAACTGTTTTTT. Encoded protein: CASSYDRGRNEKLFF.